The 27 T cell receptor beta chains listed next were all sequenced from one sample in a study of blood T cell repertoires in COVID-19. The repertoire was sequenced with immunoSEQ multiplex PCR; TCRdb's copy has only in-frame clones and lacks some. Of tens of thousands of clones in the sample, around 88% were seen once. The sequencing input was peripheral blood. The receptors were gathered from a woman older than 75 with acute or convalescent COVID-19.

The CDR3 DNA sequence: TGTGCCAGCAGCCCAAGGGGGATGGGGCAGGGAGAAGCTTTCTTT. Protein: CASSPRGMGQGEAFF. V and J are TRBV9 and TRBJ1-1, with a possible D match to TRBD1 (6 bases). The length of the CDR3 is 15 residues. Germline CDR1 is SGDLS and CDR2 is YYNGEE. V shed 4 bases and J shed 8 bases, with 21 bases lying between them.

The chain links TRBV7-2 to TRBJ2-3; no firm D call. CDR3 size: 13 residues. Trimming cost V 7 bases and J 4 bases, with 12 bases left between them. Germline V gene lookup returns CDR1 SGHTA and CDR2 FQGNSA. Here the CDR3 DNA reads TGTGCCAGCACCCTTCAGGTCCCAGATACGCAGTATTTT. Residues: CASTLQVPDTQYF.

This clone was seen more than once but under ten times. The rearrangement links TRBV11-2 to TRBJ2-7; D might be TRBD1 (6 bases). The CDR3 has 15 residues. Trimming took 5 bases from V and 1 from J, leaving 15 bases between them. Germline-derived CDR1 and CDR2 are SGHAT and FQNNGV. CDR3 DNA sequence: TGTGCCAGCAGCCCTCCCGAGACAGGTTCCTACGAGCAGTACTTC. Encoded protein: CASSPPETGSYEQYF.

About this clone itself: The same CDR3 also results from other DNA sequences found in this sample. The V and J genes are TRBV7-9 and TRBJ1-1; a weak D match, TRBD1 (6 bases). The CDR3 contains 13 residues. Trimming pared 3 bases from V and 1 base from J, leaving 6 bases between. In germline, CDR1 is SEHNR, CDR2 FQNEAQ (reference sequence). For the CDR3, the DNA is TGTGCCAGCAGCTTGACAGGGAACACTGAAGCTTTCTTT. It translates to CASSLTGNTEAFF.

This chain connects TRBV7-9 to TRBJ2-7, with TRBD1 identical over 8 bases. The CDR3 loop spans 14 amino acids. Germline CDR1 is SEHNR and CDR2 is FQNEAQ (reference sequence). With V trimmed by 6 bases and J by 3 bases, 7 bases remained unmatched. The CDR3 sequence is CASRGQGENYEQYF. CDR3 DNA sequence: TGTGCCAGCAGAGGACAGGGTGAGAACTACGAGCAGTACTTC.

The chain uses TRBV5-6 and TRBJ2-2; TRBD1 matches 8 bases. The germline V gene has CDR1 SGHDT and CDR2 YYEEEE. J lost 1 base, V lost 4 bases, and 6 bases had no gene match. The CDR3 spans 16 residues. The CDR3 spells CASSRRTGLNTGELFF. The CDR3 nucleotides are TGTGCCAGCAGCCGCCGGACAGGGTTGAACACCGGGGAGCTGTTTTTT.

J is TRBJ2-1 and V is TRBV7-3, with 12 bases that match TRBD2. The V gene's germline CDR1 is SGHTA and CDR2 FQGTGA. The CDR3 spans 15 residues. Germline trimming cut 3 bases from V and 7 bases from J; bases unmatched to any gene: 4. The CDR3 loop is CASSFRLAGENEQFF. The CDR3 nucleotides read TGTGCCAGCAGCTTCCGACTAGCGGGAGAGAATGAGCAGTTCTTC.

The chain employs TRBV27 and TRBJ1-6; TRBD1 agrees at 9 bases. The length of the CDR3 is 17 residues. Per germline, CDR1 MNHEY and CDR2 SMNVEV (reference sequence). Unmatched junction bases numbered 13, after V lost 6 bases and J lost 7 bases. In DNA form, the CDR3 reads TGTGCCAGCAGGAAGGCTTTTGGACAGGGGTCCAATTCACCCCTCCACTTT. Translation gives CASRKAFGQGSNSPLHF.

The gene calls are TRBV6-6 and TRBJ1-5; D not certain. The V gene lost 2 bases and the J gene lost 4 bases, with 9 bases spanning the gap. The CDR3 has 14 amino acids. Germline CDR1 is MNHNY and CDR2 is SVGAGI (reference sequence). CDR3 amino acids: CASSYITANQPQHF. The CDR3 coding sequence is TGTGCCAGCAGTTACATTACAGCAAATCAGCCCCAGCATTTT.

V and J are TRBV5-1 and TRBJ2-5; perhaps TRBD1 as D (6 bases). Germline CDR1 reads SGHRS; CDR2 reads YFSETQ. Trimming took off 4 bases at V and 0 bases at J, with 16 bases between the two ends. The CDR3 extends over 16 amino acids. The DNA of the CDR3 is TGCGCCAGCAGCGCGCAGGGGCGGCGATACCAAGAGACCCAGTACTTC. As protein: CASSAQGRRYQETQYF. Complete variable domain (other parts from reference TRBV5-1 and TRBJ2-5): KAGVTQTPRYLIKTRGQQVTLSCSPISGHRSVSWYQQTPGQGLQFLFEYFSETQRNKGNFPGRFSGRQFSNSRSEMNVSTLELGDSALYLCASSAQGRRYQETQYFGPGTRLLVL.

This clone was counted a few times. The CDR3 here is CASMASYEQYF. CDR3 sequence (DNA): TGTGCCAGCATGGCATCCTACGAGCAGTACTTC. V is TRBV6-6 and J is TRBJ2-7; D is uncertain. Trimming removed 7 bases from V and 1 base from J, with 5 bases in between. The CDR3 is 11 amino acids. Per the germline V gene, CDR1 is MNHNY and CDR2 is SVGAGI (reference sequence).

V gene TRBV3-1 (or the pseudogene TRBV3-2) combines with J gene TRBJ2-3, with 9 bases lining up with TRBD1. V lost 4 bases and J lost 4; bases outside the gene matches: 12. The germline gives CDR1 LGHDT, CDR2 YNNKEL (reference sequence). The CDR3 runs 17 residues. The CDR3 is CASSPNRPGQGSDTQYF. CDR3 bases: TGTGCCAGCAGCCCCAACAGACCGGGACAGGGATCAGATACGCAGTATTTT.

This clone was counted a single time. The genes are TRBV19 and TRBJ2-5; TRBD1 might be the D (7 bases). The length of the CDR3 is 15 residues. Germline V lookup: CDR1 LNHDA, CDR2 SQIVND (reference sequence). The germline V and J ends were trimmed by 5 bases and 6 bases, with 19 bases remaining between them. The CDR3 sequence is CASSLRQGAGKTQYF. The CDR3 DNA follows: TGTGCCAGTAGTCTCCGACAGGGCGCGGGAAAGACCCAGTACTTC.

The V and J genes are TRBV2 and TRBJ1-1; TRBD1 aligns across 9 bases. Germline CDR1 reads SNHLY; CDR2 reads FYNNEI. Trimming removed 7 bases from V and 4 bases from J; junction bases left unmatched: 7. This CDR3 is 14 amino acids long. The CDR3 DNA follows: TGTGCCAGCACCCCGGGACAGGGTTTCACTGAAGCTTTCTTT. This gives the protein CASTPGQGFTEAFF.

This chain connects TRBV5-1 to TRBJ1-3; 7 bases line up with TRBD1. Germline V gene data show CDR1 as SGHRS and CDR2 as YFSETQ. The trim removed 1 base at V and 6 bases at J, leaving 10 bases unmatched. The CDR3 has 16 amino acids. In DNA, the CDR3 is TGCGCCAGCAGCTTGTCCGGGACAGCACTTTTAAACACCATATATTTT. Protein sequence: CASSLSGTALLNTIYF.

This sequence joins TRBV7-8 and TRBJ2-3; 7 bases agree with TRBD1. The germline gives CDR1 SGHVS, CDR2 FQNEAQ. The CDR3 is made up of 13 amino acids. J lost 7 bases, V lost 5 bases, and 6 bases had no gene match. The CDR3 region has the DNA TGTGCCAGCAGCCACCCAGGGGGTCATACGCAGTATTTT. Its translation is CASSHPGGHTQYF. The whole variable domain, filled in from reference TRBV7-8 and TRBJ2-3, reads GAGVSQSPRYKVAKRGQDVALRCDPISGHVSLFWYQQALGQGPEFLTYFQNEAQLDKSGLPSDRFFAERPEGSVSTLKIQRTQQEDSAVYLCASSHPGGHTQYFGPGTRLTVL.

The chain uses TRBV7-2 and TRBJ2-1; 10 bases match TRBD1. Germline CDR1 and CDR2: SGHTA and FQGNSA. The CDR3 has 15 residues. The junction had 3 bases not matched to a gene; V was cut back by 5 bases and J by 2 bases. The CDR3 bases are TGTGCCAGCAGCGAGGACAGGGGGGCCTACAATGAGCAGTTCTTC. Translated: CASSEDRGAYNEQFF. The full variable domain, in which reference TRBV7-2 and TRBJ2-1 provide the parts outside the CDR3, is GAGVSQSPSNKVTEKGKDVELRCDPISGHTALYWYRQSLGQGLEFLIYFQGNSAPDKSGLPSDRFSAERTGGSVSTLTIQRTQQEDSAVYLCASSEDRGAYNEQFFGPGTRLTVL.

This chain joins TRBV10-3 and TRBJ2-1; D not resolved. Trimming removed 3 bases from V and 4 bases from J, with 13 bases in between. The CDR3 contains 15 residues. Germline V gene lookup returns CDR1 ENHRY and CDR2 SYGVKD. CDR3 in DNA: TGTGCCATCAGTGACCTAGTAAGGAGTTACAATGAGCAGTTCTTC. This translates into CAISDLVRSYNEQFF.

This rearrangement joins TRBV19 to TRBJ1-1; 12 bases fit TRBD1. The CDR3 sequence is 17 residues long. Germline CDR1 LNHDA, CDR2 SQIVND (reference sequence). J gave up 1 base and V 7 bases, and 10 bases lay outside the gene matches. The CDR3 sequence is CASKGTGGRRGNTEAFF. The CDR3 DNA reads TGTGCCAGTAAAGGGACAGGGGGCCGGAGGGGGAACACTGAAGCTTTCTTT.

V is TRBV7-8 and J is TRBJ1-4; TRBD1 aligns across 7 bases. This CDR3 has 15 amino acids. With 1 base clipped from V and 4 bases from J, the junction kept 3 bases outside the gene matches. Germline V gene lookup returns CDR1 SGHVS and CDR2 FQNEAQ. The CDR3 loop is CASSLEQGFNEKLFF. For the CDR3, the DNA is TGTGCCAGCAGCTTAGAACAGGGGTTTAATGAAAAACTGTTTTTT.

V and J are TRBV5-4 and TRBJ2-7, with D perhaps matching TRBD2 (5 bases). Between the trimmed V and J ends, which lost 4 bases and 7 bases, there was a span of 12 bases. CDR3 length: 12 residues. Per germline, CDR1 SGHNT and CDR2 YYREEE (reference sequence). The CDR3 reads CASSPAGKEQYF. CDR3 DNA sequence: TGTGCCAGCAGCCCGGCCGGGAAAGAGCAGTACTTC.

The chain carries TRBV11-2 and TRBJ2-5, with D maybe TRBD1 (5 bases). V was pared by 1 base and J by 2 bases, with 11 bases between. CDR1 and CDR2 (germline): SGHAT, FQNNGV. The length of the CDR3 is 15 residues. The CDR3 sequence is CASSLVPGRQETQYF. Written as DNA, the CDR3 is TGTGCCAGCAGCTTAGTTCCAGGGCGTCAAGAGACCCAGTACTTC.

This clone has just a few counts. The chain employs TRBV14 and TRBJ1-1; D is unresolved. The CDR3 spans 13 residues. Germline-derived CDR1 and CDR2 are SGHDN and FVKESK. Between the trimmed V and J ends, which lost 0 bases and 3 bases, there was a span of 5 bases. Here the CDR3 DNA reads TGTGCCAGCAGCCAAGATTTAGACACTGAAGCTTTCTTT. Protein: CASSQDLDTEAFF. Combining the CDR3 with reference TRBV14 and TRBJ1-1 gives the whole variable domain EAGVTQFPSHSVIEKGQTVTLRCDPISGHDNLYWYRRVMGKEIKFLLHFVKESKQDESGMPNNRFLAERTGGTYSTLKVQPAELEDSGVYFCASSQDLDTEAFFGQGTRLTVV.

The gene calls are TRBV2 and TRBJ1-5; D not certain. This CDR3 is 14 amino acids long. CDR1 is SNHLY, CDR2 FYNNEI, per germline. V gave up 0 bases and J gave up 5 bases, with 8 bases separating them. CDR3 DNA: TGTGCCAGCAGTGAAGCGCGCGGGGATCAGCCCCAGCATTTT. Translating it yields CASSEARGDQPQHF.

The chain couples TRBV5-1 to TRBJ2-2; perhaps TRBD2 as D (5 bases). Germline-derived CDR1 and CDR2 are SGHRS and YFSETQ. With 4 bases removed from V and 5 bases from J, the gap between germline ends came to 15 bases. The length of the CDR3 is 15 residues. The CDR3 sequence is CASSPVLTGTGELFF. Written as DNA, the CDR3 is TGCGCCAGCAGCCCCGTGCTCACGGGGACCGGGGAGCTGTTTTTT.

This sequence joins TRBV11-2 and TRBJ2-3, with 12 bases lining up with TRBD2. The J segment lost 1 base and the V segment lost 1 base, leaving 0 bases of the junction unmatched. Germline CDR1 SGHAT, CDR2 FQNNGV. CDR3 length: 16 amino acids. The CDR3 DNA follows: TGTGCCAGCAGCTTAGGACTAGCGGGGGGCACAGATACGCAGTATTTT. This codes for CASSLGLAGGTDTQYF.

The CDR3 reads CASSIRGIGAEAFF. The CDR3 DNA follows: TGTGCCAGTAGTATAAGGGGGATTGGCGCTGAAGCTTTCTTT. V gene TRBV19 combines with J gene TRBJ1-1; TRBD1 is a possible D gene (6 bases). The V end lost 2 bases, the J end lost 6 bases, and 13 bases lay between the germline ends. Germline CDR1 LNHDA, CDR2 SQIVND (reference sequence). This CDR3 has 14 amino acids.